The rows below give T cell receptor beta chains drawn from one sample of a study of blood T cell repertoires in COVID-19. TCRdb keeps only in-frame clones here, not all; method: immunoSEQ multiplex PCR. This sample has 200,000 to 250,000 clones, with about 91% found just once. The sequenced material came from peripheral blood. The receptor set was obtained from a man aged 25-40 years with acute or convalescent COVID-19. Both conserved end residues are part of each CDR3. Each record gives: CDR3 length, V gene, D gene, clone size, J gene, CDR3 DNA, CDR3 protein. A D gene is named only where the DNA matches it firmly. Some rows have no size entry. The others give once, few or many, or a class for an expanded clone.

13	TRBV7-2	NA	once	TRBJ1-2	TGTGCCAGCAGCCCCCGCGCCCTATATGGCTACACCTTC	CASSPRALYGYTF
19	TRBV24-1	NA	NA	TRBJ1-1	TGTGCCACCAGTGATTTAACCTCCCCGGAAAGTCGGGATGGCACTGAAGCTTTCTTT	CATSDLTSPESRDGTEAFF
16	TRBV5-5	NA	NA	TRBJ1-1	TGTGCCAGCAGCGGTCCCGTGGGGACACAAAACACTGAAGCTTTCTTT	CASSGPVGTQNTEAFF
15	TRBV27	NA	NA	TRBJ2-1	TGTGCCAGCAGTTTAAAAGAACTCTTTCGGAATGAGCAGTTCTTC	CASSLKELFRNEQFF
13	TRBV18	TRBD1	NA	TRBJ1-4	TGTGCCAGCTCACCACCGGGAACAGGGGAACTGTTTTTT	CASSPPGTGELFF
14	TRBV29-1	NA	NA	TRBJ1-1	TGCAGCGTCAATAAGGGAGGAAGGAACACTGAAGCTTTCTTT	CSVNKGGRNTEAFF
14	TRBV28	TRBD1	once	TRBJ1-2	TGTGCCAGCGGTCTTGGGACAGTAGGTTATGGCTACACCTTC	CASGLGTVGYGYTF
13	TRBV19	NA	NA	TRBJ2-2	TGTGCCAGTAGTATAGGGCGAGGCCGGGAGCTGTTTTTT	CASSIGRGRELFF
11	TRBV11-2	NA	NA	TRBJ2-1	TGTGCCAGCAGCTTAGGCCTCCACACATTCTTC	CASSLGLHTFF
16	TRBV10-2	TRBD2	NA	TRBJ2-1	TGCGCCAGCAGTGAGTGGGCTAGCGGAGGCCACAATGAGCAGTTCTTC	CASSEWASGGHNEQFF
13	TRBV5-5	NA	NA	TRBJ2-7	TGTGCCAGCAGCTTGTGGGGGCCTTACGAGCAGTACTTC	CASSLWGPYEQYF
15	TRBV5-1	NA	NA	TRBJ2-3	TGCGCCAGCAGCCAGGACAGACCAGCTTATGATACGCAGTATTTT	CASSQDRPAYDTQYF
12	TRBV28	TRBD1	NA	TRBJ2-4	TGTGCCAGCAGTCCCGCCCACGGGACAGATAACTTC	CASSPAHGTDNF
18	TRBV5-4	TRBD1	NA	TRBJ2-6	TGTGCCAGCAGCTTCGGGACAGGGTTGGTGTGGGGGGCCAACGTCCTGACTTTC	CASSFGTGLVWGANVLTF
14	TRBV27	NA	NA	TRBJ2-3	TGTGCCAGCAGTCCCCTGGGTGGAGGGGATACGCAGTATTTT	CASSPLGGGDTQYF
14	TRBV10-3	TRBD1	NA	TRBJ2-7	TGTGCCATCAGCGAGGAGGGACAGGGGGCGCGGGGCCGCTTC	CAISEEGQGARGRF
15	TRBV27	NA	NA	TRBJ1-2	TGTGCCAGCAGTCCCCGTTGGTCAGGGGCGGATGGCTACACCTTC	CASSPRWSGADGYTF
14	TRBV5-4	NA	NA	TRBJ2-5	TGTGCCAGCAGCTTGGGACTGTCGCGAGAGACCCAGTACTTC	CASSLGLSRETQYF
17	TRBV5-1	TRBD1	NA	TRBJ1-2	TGCGCCAGCAGCTTCAACGGCAGGGGGCGCATCCTCTATGGCTACACCTTC	CASSFNGRGRILYGYTF
16	TRBV9	NA	NA	TRBJ2-2	TGTGCCAGCAGCGAAACCGGACCCTCGGGGACCGGGGAGCTGTTTTTT	CASSETGPSGTGELFF
12	TRBV2	NA	NA	TRBJ1-1	TGTGCCAGCAGTGTACCAGGTCCTGAAGCTTTCTTT	CASSVPGPEAFF
14	TRBV5-1	NA	NA	TRBJ1-1	TGCGCCAGCAGCTTGGCCCCGTTGGACAGTGAAGCTTTCTTT	CASSLAPLDSEAFF
13	TRBV6-5	NA	NA	TRBJ1-2	TGTGCCAGCACCGCAGCCGCCGGGGATGGCTACACCTTC	CASTAAAGDGYTF
14	TRBV28	NA	NA	TRBJ1-6	TGTGCCAGCAGCTGGGGAGTCTATAATTCACCCCTCCACTTT	CASSWGVYNSPLHF
13	TRBV7-9	NA	NA	TRBJ1-2	TGTGCCAGCAGCAACACCGACTCTGGTGGCTACACCTTC	CASSNTDSGGYTF
13	TRBV7-2	NA	NA	TRBJ2-7	TGTGCCAGCAGCGGGGACAACTCCTACGAGCAGTACTTC	CASSGDNSYEQYF
15	TRBV28	TRBD2	NA	TRBJ2-5	TGTGCCAGCAAGTCTAGCGGGGGGGTGGAGGAGACCCAGTACTTC	CASKSSGGVEETQYF
17	TRBV7-9	NA	NA	TRBJ1-1	TGTGCCAGCAGCTCGGGGTTTTCTAGGACGCTGGGCACTGAAGCTTTCTTT	CASSSGFSRTLGTEAFF
14	TRBV3-1/TRBV3-2	NA	NA	TRBJ1-2	TGTGCCAGCAGCCAAGCCCCAGGGCTGGATGGCTACACCTTC	CASSQAPGLDGYTF
15	TRBV28	TRBD1	NA	TRBJ2-2	TGTGCCAGCAGTTTGACAGGGAGAATCACCGGGGAGCTGTTTTTT	CASSLTGRITGELFF
15	TRBV7-9	TRBD1	NA	TRBJ2-5	TGTGCCAGCAGCTGGGCGGGACAGGCTGAGGAGACCCAGTACTTC	CASSWAGQAEETQYF
15	TRBV11-2	TRBD2	NA	TRBJ2-7	TGTGCCAGCAGCTCCCCCTTGGGGAGGGCCAACGAGCAGTACTTC	CASSSPLGRANEQYF
15	TRBV10-3	NA	NA	TRBJ1-2	TGTGCCATCAGTGAGTGGAGGGATCGTCACTATGGCTACACCTTC	CAISEWRDRHYGYTF
15	TRBV6-5	TRBD1	NA	TRBJ1-6	TGTGCCAGCAGTCCCAGACAGGGCGGTAATTCACCCCTCCACTTT	CASSPRQGGNSPLHF
21	TRBV12-5	NA	many	TRBJ2-2	TGTGCTAGTGGTTTGTTTCTTTTCATCCGGATTGGGACTGAAAACACCGGGGAGCTGTTTTTT	CASGLFLFIRIGTENTGELFF
12	TRBV9	NA	NA	TRBJ2-7	TGTGCCAGCAGCGTAGAGGGGGGGAAACAGTACTTC	CASSVEGGKQYF
15	TRBV28	TRBD1	NA	TRBJ2-5	TGTGCCAGCAGTCCGTTTGGGACAGGTAGAGAGACCCAGTACTTC	CASSPFGTGRETQYF
15	TRBV28	TRBD2	NA	TRBJ2-7	TGTGCCAGCAGTCTCCTTGGGGGGGGGAAATACGAGCAGTACTTC	CASSLLGGGKYEQYF
15	TRBV18	NA	NA	TRBJ2-7	TGTGCCAGCTCACCTAGGACAGACCAAGCCTACGAGCAGTACTTC	CASSPRTDQAYEQYF
14	TRBV27	TRBD2	NA	TRBJ2-7	TGTGCCAGCAGTATGATAGCGGGAGTGGGAGAGCAGTACTTC	CASSMIAGVGEQYF
12	TRBV28	NA	NA	TRBJ1-5	TGTGCCAGCAGTTTGTACAATCAGCCCCAGCATTTT	CASSLYNQPQHF
16	TRBV7-3	TRBD1	NA	TRBJ2-7	TGTGCCAGCAGCTTAAATCTGGGGACAGGGGACTACGAGCAGTACTTC	CASSLNLGTGDYEQYF
16	TRBV9	TRBD2	NA	TRBJ2-3	TGTGCCAGCAGCCCCTCTAGCGGGGGACAGTTAGATACGCAGTATTTT	CASSPSSGGQLDTQYF
15	TRBV7-8	NA	NA	TRBJ2-2	TGTGCCAGCAGCTTAGGCGGGGGCGGGTCCGGGGAGCTGTTTTTT	CASSLGGGGSGELFF
15	TRBV9	NA	NA	TRBJ2-7	TGTGCCAGCAGCGTAGGGTCGGGTAGATACTACGAGCAGTACTTC	CASSVGSGRYYEQYF
14	TRBV7-6	TRBD1	NA	TRBJ1-6	TGTGCCAGCAGCCCTGACAGGGTCAATTCACCCCTCCACTTT	CASSPDRVNSPLHF
14	TRBV19	TRBD1	NA	TRBJ1-5	TGTGCCAGTAGTATAACAGGGGGCAATCAGCCCCAGCATTTT	CASSITGGNQPQHF